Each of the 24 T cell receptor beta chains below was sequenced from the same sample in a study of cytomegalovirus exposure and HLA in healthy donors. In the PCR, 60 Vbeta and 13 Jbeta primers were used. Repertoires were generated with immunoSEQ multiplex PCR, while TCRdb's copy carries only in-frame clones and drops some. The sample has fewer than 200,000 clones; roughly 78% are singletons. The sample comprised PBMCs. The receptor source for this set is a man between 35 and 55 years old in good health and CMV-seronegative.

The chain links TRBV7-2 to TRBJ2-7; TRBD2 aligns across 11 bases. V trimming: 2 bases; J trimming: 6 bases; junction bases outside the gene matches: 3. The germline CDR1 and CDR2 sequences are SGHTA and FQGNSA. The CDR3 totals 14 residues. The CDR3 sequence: CASSLTLAGAEQYF. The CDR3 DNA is TGTGCCAGCAGCTTAACACTAGCGGGAGCCGAGCAGTACTTC.

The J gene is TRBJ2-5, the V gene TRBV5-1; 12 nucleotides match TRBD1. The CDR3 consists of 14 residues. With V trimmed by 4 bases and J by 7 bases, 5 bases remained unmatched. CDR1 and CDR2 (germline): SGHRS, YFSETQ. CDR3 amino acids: CASSPGQGAGTQYF. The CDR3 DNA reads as TGCGCCAGCAGCCCGGGACAGGGGGCAGGGACCCAGTACTTC.

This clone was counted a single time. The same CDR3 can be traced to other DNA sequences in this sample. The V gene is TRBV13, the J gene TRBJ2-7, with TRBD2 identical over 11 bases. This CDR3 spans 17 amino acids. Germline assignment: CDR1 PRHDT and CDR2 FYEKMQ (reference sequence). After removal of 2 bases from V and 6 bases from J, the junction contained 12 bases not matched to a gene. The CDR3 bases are TGTGCCAGCAGCTTATCCCATACTAGCGGGAGAATACGCGAGCAGTACTTC. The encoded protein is CASSLSHTSGRIREQYF.

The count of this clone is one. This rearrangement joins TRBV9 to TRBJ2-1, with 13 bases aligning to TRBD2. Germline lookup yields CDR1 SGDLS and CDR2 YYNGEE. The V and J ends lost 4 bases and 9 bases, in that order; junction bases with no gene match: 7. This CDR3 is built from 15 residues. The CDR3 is CASSSRTSGSFEQFF. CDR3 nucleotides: TGTGCCAGCAGCTCCCGGACTAGCGGGAGTTTTGAGCAGTTCTTC. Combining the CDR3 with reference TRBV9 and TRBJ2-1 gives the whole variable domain DSGVTQTPKHLITATGQRVTLRCSPRSGDLSVYWYQQSLDQGLQFLIQYYNGEERAKGNILERFSAQQFPDLHSELNLSSLELGDSALYFCASSSRTSGSFEQFFGPGTRLTVL.

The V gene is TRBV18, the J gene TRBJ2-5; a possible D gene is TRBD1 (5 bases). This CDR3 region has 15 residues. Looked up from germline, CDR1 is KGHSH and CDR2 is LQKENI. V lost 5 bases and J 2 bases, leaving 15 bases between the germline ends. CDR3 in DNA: TGTGCCAGCTCAACGACAGCTAATTCACAAGAGACCCAGTACTTC. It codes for CASSTTANSQETQYF.

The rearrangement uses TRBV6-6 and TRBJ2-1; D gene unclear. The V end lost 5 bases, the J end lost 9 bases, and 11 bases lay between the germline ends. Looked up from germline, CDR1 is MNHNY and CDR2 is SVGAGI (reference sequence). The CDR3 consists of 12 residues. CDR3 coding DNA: TGTGCCAGCAGTCCCCCTGAGAGTGAGCAGTTCTTC. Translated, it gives CASSPPESEQFF.

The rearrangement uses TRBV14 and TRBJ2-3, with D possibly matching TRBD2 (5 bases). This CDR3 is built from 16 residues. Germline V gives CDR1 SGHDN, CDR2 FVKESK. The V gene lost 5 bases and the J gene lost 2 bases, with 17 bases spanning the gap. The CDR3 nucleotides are TGTGCCAGCAGCGAAGGGCGGGCGGTGTTCACAGATACGCAGTATTTT. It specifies CASSEGRAVFTDTQYF.

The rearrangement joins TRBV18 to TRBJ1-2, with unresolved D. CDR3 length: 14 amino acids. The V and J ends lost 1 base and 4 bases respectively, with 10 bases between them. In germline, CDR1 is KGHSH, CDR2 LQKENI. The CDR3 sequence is CASSPLQEGYGYTF. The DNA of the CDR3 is TGTGCCAGCTCACCACTTCAGGAGGGCTATGGCTACACCTTC.

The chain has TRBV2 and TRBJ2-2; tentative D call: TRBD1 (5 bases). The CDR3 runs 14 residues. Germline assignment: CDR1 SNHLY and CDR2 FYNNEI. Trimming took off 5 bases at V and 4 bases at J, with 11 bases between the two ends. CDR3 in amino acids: CASSPLRGTGELFF. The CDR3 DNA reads TGTGCCAGCAGTCCCCTTAGGGGCACCGGGGAGCTGTTTTTT.

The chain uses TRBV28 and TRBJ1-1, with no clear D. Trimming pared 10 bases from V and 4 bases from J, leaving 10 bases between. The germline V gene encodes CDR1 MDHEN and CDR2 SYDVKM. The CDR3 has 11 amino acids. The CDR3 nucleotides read TGTGCCAACGGGGATGGCACTGAAGCTTTCTTT. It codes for CANGDGTEAFF.

CDR3 region: CASSPPGLPNQPQHF. The CDR3 DNA is TGTGCCAGCAGTCCCCCGGGACTCCCAAATCAGCCCCAGCATTTT. The chain is built from TRBV6-6 and TRBJ1-5; D is possibly TRBD1 (5 bases). The CDR3 has 15 amino acids. Trimming left V 5 bases short and J 4 bases short, with 15 bases between. Germline values: CDR1 MNHNY, CDR2 SVGAGI (reference sequence).

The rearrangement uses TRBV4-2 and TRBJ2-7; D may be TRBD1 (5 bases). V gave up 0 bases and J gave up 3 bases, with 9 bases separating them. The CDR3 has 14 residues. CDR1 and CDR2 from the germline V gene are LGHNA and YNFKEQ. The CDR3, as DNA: TGTGCCAGCAGCCAAGAACTGACAGACTACGAGCAGTACTTC. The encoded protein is CASSQELTDYEQYF.

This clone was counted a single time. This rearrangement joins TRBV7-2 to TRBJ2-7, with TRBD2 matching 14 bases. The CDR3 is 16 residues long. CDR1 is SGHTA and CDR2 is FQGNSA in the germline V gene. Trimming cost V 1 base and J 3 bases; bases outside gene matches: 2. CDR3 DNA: TGTGCCAGCAGCTTAGGTGGACTAGCGGGAGGCTACGAGCAGTACTTC. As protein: CASSLGGLAGGYEQYF.

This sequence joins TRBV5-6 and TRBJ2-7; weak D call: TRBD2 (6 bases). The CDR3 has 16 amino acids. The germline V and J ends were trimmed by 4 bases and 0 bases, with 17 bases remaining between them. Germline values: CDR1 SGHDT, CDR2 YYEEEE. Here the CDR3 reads CASSTRDSLASYEQYF. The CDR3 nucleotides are TGTGCCAGCAGCACCCGGGACTCCCTGGCCTCCTACGAGCAGTACTTC.

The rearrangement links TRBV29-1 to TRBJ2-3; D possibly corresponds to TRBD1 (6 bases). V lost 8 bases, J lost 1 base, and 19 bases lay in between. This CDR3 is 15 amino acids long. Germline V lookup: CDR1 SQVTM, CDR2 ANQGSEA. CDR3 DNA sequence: TGCAGCTCGCTACTCCGGGACACTGGCACAGATACGCAGTATTTT. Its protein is CSSLLRDTGTDTQYF.

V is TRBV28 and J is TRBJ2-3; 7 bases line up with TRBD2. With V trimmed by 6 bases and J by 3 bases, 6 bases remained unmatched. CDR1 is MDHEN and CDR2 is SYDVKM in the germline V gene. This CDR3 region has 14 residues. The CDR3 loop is CASRPLARTDTQYF. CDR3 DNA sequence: TGTGCCAGCAGGCCACTAGCGCGTACAGATACGCAGTATTTT. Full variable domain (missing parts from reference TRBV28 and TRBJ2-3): DVKVTQSSRYLVKRTGEKVFLECVQDMDHENMFWYRQDPGLGLRLIYFSYDVKMKEKGDIPEGYSVSREKKERFSLILESASTNQTSMYLCASRPLARTDTQYFGPGTRLTVL.

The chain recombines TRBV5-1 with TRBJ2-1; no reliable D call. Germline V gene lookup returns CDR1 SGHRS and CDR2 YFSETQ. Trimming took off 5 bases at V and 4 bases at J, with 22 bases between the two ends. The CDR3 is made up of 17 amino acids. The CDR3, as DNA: TGCGCCAGCAGGACCCGGGTTAGTGGCTTCGGATACAATGAGCAGTTCTTC. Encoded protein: CASRTRVSGFGYNEQFF.

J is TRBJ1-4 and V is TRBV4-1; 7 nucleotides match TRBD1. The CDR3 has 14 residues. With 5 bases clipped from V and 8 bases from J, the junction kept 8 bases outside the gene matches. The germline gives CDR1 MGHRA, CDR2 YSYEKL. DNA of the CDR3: TGCGCCAGCAGCAAATCCGACAGGGCCGAAAAACTGTTTTTT. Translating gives CASSKSDRAEKLFF.

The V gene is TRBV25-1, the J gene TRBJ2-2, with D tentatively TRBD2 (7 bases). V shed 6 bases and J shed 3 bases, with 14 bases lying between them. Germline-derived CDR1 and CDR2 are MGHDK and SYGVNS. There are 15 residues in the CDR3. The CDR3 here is CASRGRGRDTGELFF. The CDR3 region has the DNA TGTGCCAGCAGGGGGAGGGGGAGGGACACCGGGGAGCTGTTTTTT.

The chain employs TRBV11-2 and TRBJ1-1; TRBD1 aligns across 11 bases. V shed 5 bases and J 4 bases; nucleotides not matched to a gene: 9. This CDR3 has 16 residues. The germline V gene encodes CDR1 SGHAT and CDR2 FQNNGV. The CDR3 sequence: CASSPGTGGVGTEAFF. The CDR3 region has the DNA TGTGCCAGCAGCCCGGGGACAGGGGGGGTTGGCACTGAAGCTTTCTTT.

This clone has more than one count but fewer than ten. CDR3 nucleotide sequence: TGTGCCAGCAGTTTTAGCCTGTCGAGGGGGGAGCTGTTTTTT. Its protein product is CASSFSLSRGELFF. The V and J genes are TRBV2 and TRBJ2-2; D gene ambiguous. The CDR3 length is 14 residues. Trimming took 5 bases from V and 8 from J, leaving 15 bases between them. CDR1 SNHLY and CDR2 FYNNEI come from the germline V gene.

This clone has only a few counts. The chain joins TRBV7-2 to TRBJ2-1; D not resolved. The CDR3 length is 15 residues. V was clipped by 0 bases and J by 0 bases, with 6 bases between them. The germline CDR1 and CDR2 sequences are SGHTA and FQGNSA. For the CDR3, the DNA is TGTGCCAGCAGCTTAGCTCATAGCTCCTACAATGAGCAGTTCTTC. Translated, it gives CASSLAHSSYNEQFF.

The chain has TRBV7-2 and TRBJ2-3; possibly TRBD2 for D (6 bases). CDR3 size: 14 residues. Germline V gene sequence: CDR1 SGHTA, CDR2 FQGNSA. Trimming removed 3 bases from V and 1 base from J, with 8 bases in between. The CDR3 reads CASSLPGGTDTQYF. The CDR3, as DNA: TGTGCCAGCAGCTTGCCGGGGGGCACAGATACGCAGTATTTT.

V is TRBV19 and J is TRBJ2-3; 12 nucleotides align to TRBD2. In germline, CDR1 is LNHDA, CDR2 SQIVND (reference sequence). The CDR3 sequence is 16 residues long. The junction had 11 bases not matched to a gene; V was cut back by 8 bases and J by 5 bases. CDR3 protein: CASRATSGRTRDTQYF. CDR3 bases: TGTGCCAGTCGGGCTACTAGCGGGAGGACGAGAGATACGCAGTATTTT.